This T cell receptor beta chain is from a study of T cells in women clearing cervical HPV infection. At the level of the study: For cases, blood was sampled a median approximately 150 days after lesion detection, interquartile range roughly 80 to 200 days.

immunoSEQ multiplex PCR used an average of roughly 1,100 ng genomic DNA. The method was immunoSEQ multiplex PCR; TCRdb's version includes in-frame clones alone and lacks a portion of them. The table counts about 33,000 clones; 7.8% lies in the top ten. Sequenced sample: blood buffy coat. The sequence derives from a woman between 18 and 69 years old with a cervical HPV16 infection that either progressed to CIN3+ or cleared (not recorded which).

The covered CDR3 bases are TGCAGTGCTAGTGGGGGGGAGCCGGGACTAGATCTCATGCTAGCCAAAAACATT. It codes for CSASGGEPGLDLMLAKNI. The entire CDR3 protein is CSASGGEPGLDLMLAKNIQYF. The rearrangement links TRBV20-1 to TRBJ2-4, with TRBD2 identical over 8 bases. The sequenced fragment ends 3 residues before the CDR3 boundary, so the rest is inferred from the germline J gene. V was pared by 3 bases and J by 0 bases, with 22 bases of the junction left unmatched. This CDR3 region has 21 residues. Germline V CDR1 and CDR2: DFQATT, SNEGSKA (reference sequence).